These T cell receptor beta chains were read from a single sample in a study of T-cell memory formation after mild COVID-19. In TCRdb, the 5' RACE reads were re-called with MiXCR into one record per CDR3 protein. The data contain more than 450,000 distinct CDR3 sequences, 18% of them singletons. Source material: PBMCs or a T cell subset sorted from them (not recorded which). The origin of the receptors is an adult woman who had mild COVID-19 (a few samples of this study predate the infection). Cell type and time point are not known. CDR3s include the opening cysteine and the closing phenylalanine or tryptophan. Some rows mark clone size as missing; the rest say once, few, many or name a class of expanded clone.

>TRBJ2-1|many|TRBV7-6
CASSPPSRDNEQFF
>TRBJ2-2|.|TRBV5-1
CASSSGTSGGPGELFF
>TRBJ2-1|.|TRBV5-1
CASSPPAGAEQFF
>TRBJ2-5|few|TRBV15
CATSRAQAGQETQYF
>TRBJ1-6|.|TRBV12-3/TRBV12-4
CASSFPQGTRSPLHF
>TRBJ2-3|few|TRBV5-1
CASSPRLAGGRGTDTQYF
>TRBJ2-2|.|TRBV19
CASSTGLLIPGELFF
>TRBJ2-5|.|TRBV7-2
CASSRTISSRETQYF
>TRBJ1-1|few|TRBV6-4
CASSDSENTEAFF
>TRBJ2-1|few|TRBV29-1
CSVDMGVAYNEQFF
>TRBJ2-5|.|TRBV10-3
CAISAGTSGKETQYF
>TRBJ2-7|few|TRBV4-2
CASSQEDRTSAYEQYF
>TRBJ2-3|few|TRBV10-3
CAIRSLAGRNTDTQYF
>TRBJ1-6|.|TRBV12-3/TRBV12-4
CASGTTKGRLHF
>TRBJ1-4|few|TRBV20-1
CSASDSYEKLFF
>TRBJ2-4|few|TRBV6-5
CASRATTGIAKNIQYF
>TRBJ2-1|.|TRBV14
CASSLVNRVRNEQFF
>TRBJ2-1|few|TRBV24-1
CATSDSDASSYNEQFF
>TRBJ1-1|.|TRBV24-1
CATREGTEAFF
>TRBJ2-7|.|TRBV6-1
CASSESGLASYEQYF
>TRBJ2-1|.|TRBV7-9
CASSLSTENEQFF
>TRBJ1-1|.|TRBV3-1
CASSQERFGAFF
>TRBJ1-1|.|TRBV12-3/TRBV12-4
CASSPEGVMNTEAFF
>TRBJ2-7|few|TRBV5-1
CASRKAATSYEQYF
>TRBJ2-1|.|TRBV4-3
CASSQRGLAGAPFYNEQFF
>TRBJ1-2|.|TRBV24-1
CATSEGPSYGYTF
>TRBJ1-1|few|TRBV12-3/TRBV12-4
CASSLAGINTEAFF
>TRBJ2-5|.|TRBV3-1
CASSQVSTSQETQYF
>TRBJ2-3|few|TRBV5-6
CASSAQGAPRTQYF
>TRBJ1-1|.|TRBV7-9
CASSYTGKMNTEAFF
>TRBJ2-4|few|TRBV15
CATSRDPGGTKNIQYF
>TRBJ1-6|.|TRBV7-9
CASSGPKDRAGSPLHF
>TRBJ2-5|few|TRBV20-1
CSAIRQTQYF
>TRBJ2-5|few|TRBV11-2
CASSLGSISKETQYF
>TRBJ2-7|.|TRBV3-1
CASSQVGTVSYEQYF
>TRBJ1-1|few|TRBV29-1
CSVENPGRVTEAFF
>TRBJ2-7|.|TRBV5-5
CASSFFAGDYYEQYF
>TRBJ2-3|.|TRBV6-2/TRBV6-3
CASSYSTARTDTQYF
>TRBJ1-5|.|TRBV10-3
CAISETPRNSNQPQHF
>TRBJ1-6|few|TRBV5-6
CASSWTDRDNSPLHF
>TRBJ2-5|few|TRBV7-3
CASSLTQGAQYF
>TRBJ2-1|.|TRBV11-2
CASSYPTSGVSPNSYNEQFF
>TRBJ2-7|.|TRBV5-1
CASSVRDRDEQYF
>TRBJ1-6|few|TRBV4-1
CASSQEGMRPLHF
>TRBJ2-2|many|TRBV23-1
CASSQSKDRNTGELFF
>TRBJ2-1|.|TRBV1
CTSSQEREGLSNEQFF
>TRBJ1-1|.|TRBV6-2/TRBV6-3
CASSYQGNSAEAFF
>TRBJ1-2|once|TRBV12-3/TRBV12-4
CASSYRDSELGYTF
>TRBJ1-2|.|TRBV12-3/TRBV12-4
CASAHWRAHPYGYTF
>TRBJ2-2|many|TRBV12-3/TRBV12-4
CASSGTSAGELFF
>TRBJ1-3|few|TRBV6-5
CASRAGIHSGNTIYF
>TRBJ1-2|.|TRBV3-1
CASSQARSSYGYTF
>TRBJ1-2|.|TRBV18
CASSPGSLGYTF
>TRBJ2-3|many|TRBV11-3
CASSLDGTGTDTQYF